Below, one T cell receptor beta chain is given with its context. Its antigen is unidentified. Donors had nominal health at sampling but likely had unrecorded immune exposures. These data belong to a study of cytomegalovirus exposure and HLA in healthy donors. General study findings and limits: Donors belonging to an Asian-associated ancestry cluster reportedly showed fewer N-insertions in productive TCRs than the 666-donor mean, according to what a later analysis found. It was confirmed in vitro that a few of the CMV-associated chains were specific for CMV antigens. The authors judged a highly shared variant cluster likely a sequencing artifact.

The PCR was carried out with 60 Vbeta primers and 13 Jbeta primers. Sequencing used immunoSEQ multiplex PCR; TCRdb keeps in-frame clones, though not all of them. The sample has fewer than 130,000 clones, and its top ten clones hold around 0.6%. V was pared by 0 bases and J by 4 bases, with 5 bases of the junction left unmatched. Germline CDR1 reads MNHEY; CDR2 reads SVGAGI. This CDR3 has 16 residues. J is TRBJ2-1 and V is TRBV6-5, with TRBD2 matching over 8 bases. The material sequenced was PBMCs. The sequence came from a man over 45 in good health and CMV-seronegative. CDR3 sequence (DNA): TGTGCCAGCAGTTACTCATCGGGAGGGCGATACAATGAGCAGTTCTTC. Residues: CASSYSSGGRYNEQFF.